This T cell receptor (beta chain) is drawn from a study of T cells after yellow fever vaccination. Study outcomes and limitations: A small share of clonotypes appeared in both CD4 and CD8 compartments. There was a possibility that FACS-sorted repertoires contained abundant clonotypes contaminating from the bulk population. The secondary response showed a weaker magnitude and a faster peak, day 5 versus 15.

TCRdb fed the 5' RACE reads into MiXCR, producing one record per CDR3 protein. The profile covers some 69,000 distinct CDR3 sequences, with approximately 5.9% appearing a single time and more than 2% taken by the ten largest. There are many counts of this clonotype. What it binds is unknown. Germline V gene lookup returns CDR1 SGHVS and CDR2 FNYEAQ. The CDR3 has 13 amino acids. V lost 6 bases to trimming and J lost 5 bases; unmatched junction nucleotides: 5. This specimen consisted of CD4+ T cells sorted from PBMCs, obtained around 14 days after the first yellow fever vaccination. The sequence was collected from a man aged 18 to 29 who received the YFV17D yellow fever vaccine. The gene calls are TRBV7-6 and TRBJ2-5, with TRBD1 matching 8 bases. The CDR3 protein is CASRAGGEETQYF. The CDR3 DNA follows: TGTGCCAGCAGGGCAGGGGGCGAGGAGACCCAGTACTTC.